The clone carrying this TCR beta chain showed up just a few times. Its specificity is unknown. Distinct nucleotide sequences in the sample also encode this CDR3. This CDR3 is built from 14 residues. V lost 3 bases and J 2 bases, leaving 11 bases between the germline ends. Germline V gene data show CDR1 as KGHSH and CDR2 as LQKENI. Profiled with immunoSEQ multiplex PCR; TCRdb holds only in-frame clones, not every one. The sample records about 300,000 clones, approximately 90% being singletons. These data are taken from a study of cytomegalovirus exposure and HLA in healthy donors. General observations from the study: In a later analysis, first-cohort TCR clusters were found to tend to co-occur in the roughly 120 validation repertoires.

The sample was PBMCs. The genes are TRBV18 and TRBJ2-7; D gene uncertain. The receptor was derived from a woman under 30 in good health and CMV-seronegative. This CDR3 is CASSPLGETYEQYF. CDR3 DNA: TGTGCCAGCTCACCCCTAGGTGAAACCTACGAGCAGTACTTC.